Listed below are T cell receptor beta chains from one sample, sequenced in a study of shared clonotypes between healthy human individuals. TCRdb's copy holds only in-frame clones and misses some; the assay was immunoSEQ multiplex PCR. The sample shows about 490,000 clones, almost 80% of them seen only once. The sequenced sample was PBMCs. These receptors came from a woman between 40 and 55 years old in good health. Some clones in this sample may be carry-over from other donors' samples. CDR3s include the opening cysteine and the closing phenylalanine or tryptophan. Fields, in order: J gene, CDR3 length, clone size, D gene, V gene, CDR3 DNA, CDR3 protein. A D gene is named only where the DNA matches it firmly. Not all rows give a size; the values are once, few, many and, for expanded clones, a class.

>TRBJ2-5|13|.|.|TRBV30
TGTGCCTGGAGTACAGGGTCGGGGGAGACCCAGTACTTC
CAWSTGSGETQYF
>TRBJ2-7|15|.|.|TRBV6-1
TGTGCCAGCAGGCCAGGACCTAGGCGGATCCACGAGCAGTACTTC
CASRPGPRRIHEQYF
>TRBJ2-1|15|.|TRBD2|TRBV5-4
TGTGCCAGCAGCTCTAGCGGGCGCTCCTACAATGAGCAGTTCTTC
CASSSSGRSYNEQFF
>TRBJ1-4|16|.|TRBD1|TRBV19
TGTGCCAGTAGTTTCCGACAGGGAGCAACTAATGAAAAACTGTTTTTT
CASSFRQGATNEKLFF
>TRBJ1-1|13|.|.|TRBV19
TGTGCCAGTAGTACCACAGGGAATACTGAAGCTTTCTTT
CASSTTGNTEAFF
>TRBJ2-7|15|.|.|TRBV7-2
TGTGCCAGCAGCCTCATCGTAGGGGGGAGCTACGAGCAGTACTTC
CASSLIVGGSYEQYF
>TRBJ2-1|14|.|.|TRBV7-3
TGTGCCAGCAGCACCCCGGGCCGTTACAATGAGCAGTTCTTC
CASSTPGRYNEQFF
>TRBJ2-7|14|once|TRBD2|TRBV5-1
TGCGCCAGCAGCCGGACTAGCGAATCCTACGAGCAGTACTTC
CASSRTSESYEQYF
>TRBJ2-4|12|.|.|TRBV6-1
TGTGCTACGACAATGGGTGCAAACATTCAGTACTTC
CATTMGANIQYF
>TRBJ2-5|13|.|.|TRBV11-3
TGTGCCAGCAGCTTAGGTTGGACGGAGACCCAGTACTTC
CASSLGWTETQYF
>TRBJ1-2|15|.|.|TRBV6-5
TGTGCCAGCAGCCGCGGGACGGGGGGCATACGGGGCTACACCTTC
CASSRGTGGIRGYTF
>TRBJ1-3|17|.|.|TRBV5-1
TGCGCCAGCAGCTTGGTCAGTTCTCCCAATACTGGAAACACCATATATTTT
CASSLVSSPNTGNTIYF
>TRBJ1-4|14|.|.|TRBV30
TGTGCCTGGAGTGCAGAATCAACTAATGAAAAACTGTTTTTT
CAWSAESTNEKLFF
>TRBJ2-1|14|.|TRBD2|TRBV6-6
TGTGCCAGCTATGGGACTAGCGCACACAATGAGCAGTTCTTC
CASYGTSAHNEQFF
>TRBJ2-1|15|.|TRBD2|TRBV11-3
TGTGCCAGCAGCTCGGGGCCGGGACTAGCGACTGAGCAGTTCTTC
CASSSGPGLATEQFF
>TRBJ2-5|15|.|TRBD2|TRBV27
TGTGCCAGCAGTTTGAGCGGGAGGGCCGGGGAGACCCAGTACTTC
CASSLSGRAGETQYF
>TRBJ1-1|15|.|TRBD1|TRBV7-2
TGTGCCAGCAGCCCACAGGGGGTGCTGAACACTGAAGCTTTCTTT
CASSPQGVLNTEAFF
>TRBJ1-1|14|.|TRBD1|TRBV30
TGTGCCTGGAGTGCAGGGGGCGCGGGCACTGAAGCTTTCTTT
CAWSAGGAGTEAFF
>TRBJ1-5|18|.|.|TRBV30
TGTGCCTGGAGTCCGGGGAGGCTTGGTGTTGGGTCGAATCAGCCCCAGCATTTT
CAWSPGRLGVGSNQPQHF
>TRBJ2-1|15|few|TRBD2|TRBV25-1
TGTGCCAGCAGGGGGCGGGAGGGCTCCTACAATGAGCAGTTCTTC
CASRGREGSYNEQFF
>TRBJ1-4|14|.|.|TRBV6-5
TGTGCCAGCAGCTCCGACAGGAAGAGCGAAAAACTGTTTTTT
CASSSDRKSEKLFF
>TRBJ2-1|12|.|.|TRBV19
TGTGCCAGTAGTATAGTTGACGATGAGCAGTTCTTC
CASSIVDDEQFF
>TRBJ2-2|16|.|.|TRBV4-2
TGTGCCAGCAGGCGGGACAGCCAATTCACCCCCGGGGAGCTGTTTTTT
CASRRDSQFTPGELFF
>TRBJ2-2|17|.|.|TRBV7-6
TGTGCCAGCAGCTTAGAATTGACGGGGGCGAACACCGGGGAGCTGTTTTTT
CASSLELTGANTGELFF
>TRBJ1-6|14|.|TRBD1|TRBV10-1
TGCGCCAGCAGTGACCACAGGGGGATTTCACCCCTCCACTTT
CASSDHRGISPLHF
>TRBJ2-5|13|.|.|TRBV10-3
TGTGCCGTTCAGCCCGGGACGGAAGAGACCCAGTACTTC
CAVQPGTEETQYF
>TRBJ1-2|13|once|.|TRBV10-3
TGTGCCATCAGTGAGTTCGGCTCCTATGGCTACACCTTC
CAISEFGSYGYTF
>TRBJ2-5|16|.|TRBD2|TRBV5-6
TGTGCCAGCAGCGAGGAGGTAGCGGGAGCAGGAGAGACCCAGTACTTC
CASSEEVAGAGETQYF
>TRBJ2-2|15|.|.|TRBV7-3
TGTGCCAGCAGGCCCGGGACAACGAACACCGGGGAGCTGTTTTTT
CASRPGTTNTGELFF
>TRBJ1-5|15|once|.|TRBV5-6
TGTGCCAGCAGCTTGGACAGGGTTCCCAATCAGCCCCAGCATTTT
CASSLDRVPNQPQHF
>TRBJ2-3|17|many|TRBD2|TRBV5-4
TGTGCCAGCAGCGAGACTAGCGGGAGGGCGGGCACAGATACGCAGTATTTT
CASSETSGRAGTDTQYF
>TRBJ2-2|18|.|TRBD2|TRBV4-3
TGCGCCAGCAGCCAAACTTGGGCGGGAGGACGAGGCACCGGGGAGCTGTTTTTT
CASSQTWAGGRGTGELFF
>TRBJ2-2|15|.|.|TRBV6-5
TGTGCCAGCAGTCCTATGGGGGGCGCGGCCGGGGAGCTGTTTTTT
CASSPMGGAAGELFF
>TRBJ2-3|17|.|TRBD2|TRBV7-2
TGTGCCAGCAGCTCCCGACTAGCGGGAGTTGGAGGTGATACGCAGTATTTT
CASSSRLAGVGGDTQYF
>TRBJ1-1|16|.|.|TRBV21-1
TGTGCCAGCAGCGAACGGACAGGGCCACTGAACACTGAAGCTTTCTTT
CASSERTGPLNTEAFF
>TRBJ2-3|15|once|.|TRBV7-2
TGTGCCAGCAGCTCAGGGGTGGCCAGCACAGATACGCAGTATTTT
CASSSGVASTDTQYF
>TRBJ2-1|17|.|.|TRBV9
TGTGCCAGCAGCCAACATCCCCGGGACGAGATCTACAATGAGCAGTTCTTC
CASSQHPRDEIYNEQFF
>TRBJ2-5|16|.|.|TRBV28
TGTGCCAGCAGTTTATGGGGCCCAGGGGTCCAAGAGACCCAGTACTTC
CASSLWGPGVQETQYF
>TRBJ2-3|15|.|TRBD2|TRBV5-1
TGCGCCAGCAGCTGGGGGACTAGCGGCACAGATACGCAGTATTTT
CASSWGTSGTDTQYF
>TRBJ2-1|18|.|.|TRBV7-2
TGTGCCAGCAGCTTATTTTCGAGATCGGGGAGGCCCCACAATGAGCAGTTCTTC
CASSLFSRSGRPHNEQFF
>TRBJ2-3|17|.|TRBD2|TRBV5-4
TGTGCCAGCAGCTTGTTTCTTGCGGGAGGGGTCACAGATACGCAGTATTTT
CASSLFLAGGVTDTQYF
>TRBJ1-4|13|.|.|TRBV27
TGTGCCAGCAGTTTCCGGACAGCTGAAAAACTGTTTTTT
CASSFRTAEKLFF
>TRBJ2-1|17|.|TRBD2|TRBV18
TGTGCCAGCTCACCGTGGACTAGCGGCCGCTCCTACAATGAGCAGTTCTTC
CASSPWTSGRSYNEQFF
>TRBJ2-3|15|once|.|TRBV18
TGTGCCAGCTCACCACCGGAGGGTACGAGAGATACGCAGTATTTT
CASSPPEGTRDTQYF
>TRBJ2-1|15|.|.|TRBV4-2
TGTGCCAGCAGCCAAGCGGTCAGGGGGGACAATGAGCAGTTCTTC
CASSQAVRGDNEQFF
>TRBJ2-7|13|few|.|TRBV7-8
TGTGCCAGCAGCTTAGAGCACTCCTACGAGCAGTACTTC
CASSLEHSYEQYF
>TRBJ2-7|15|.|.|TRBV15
TGTGCCACCAGCAGAGATAGGGCGGAAGGCTACGAGCAGTACTTC
CATSRDRAEGYEQYF
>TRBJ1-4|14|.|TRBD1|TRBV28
TGTGCCAGCAGTCCAGGACAGGGCCGGGAAAAACTGTTTTTT
CASSPGQGREKLFF
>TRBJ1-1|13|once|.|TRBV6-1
TGTGCCAGCAGGAGTGGGTCGGGCACTGAAGCTTTCTTT
CASRSGSGTEAFF
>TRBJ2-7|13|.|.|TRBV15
TGTGCCACCAGTCAATTTGGGTCCTACGAGCAGTACTTC
CATSQFGSYEQYF
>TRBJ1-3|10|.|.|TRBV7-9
TGTGCCAGCAGCCTCAACACCATATATTTT
CASSLNTIYF
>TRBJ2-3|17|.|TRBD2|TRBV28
TGTGCCAGCAGTGAAACTAGCGGGAGGGCCCTGTCAGATACGCAGTATTTT
CASSETSGRALSDTQYF
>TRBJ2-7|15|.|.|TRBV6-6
TGTGCCAGCAGTTACGGGGGGCGCGAAGGCTACGAGCAGTACTTC
CASSYGGREGYEQYF
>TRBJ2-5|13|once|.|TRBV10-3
TGTGCCATCAGTGATCTACAGCTGGAGACCCAGTACTTC
CAISDLQLETQYF
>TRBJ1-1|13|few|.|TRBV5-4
TGTGCCAGCAGCTTCGACAGAAACACTGAAGCTTTCTTT
CASSFDRNTEAFF
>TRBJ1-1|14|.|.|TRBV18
TGTGCCAGCTCTCCACAGGGTACCGTCACTGAAGCTTTCTTT
CASSPQGTVTEAFF
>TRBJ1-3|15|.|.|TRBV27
TGTGCCAGCAGTTTTCGCGCTTCCTCTGGAAACACCATATATTTT
CASSFRASSGNTIYF
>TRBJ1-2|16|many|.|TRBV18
TGTGCCAGCTCACCACCCCTTGGCAGGGCTAACTATGGCTACACCTTC
CASSPPLGRANYGYTF
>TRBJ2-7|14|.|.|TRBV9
TGTGCCAGCAGCGCCCGCCTAGAGTCCTACGAGCAGTACTTC
CASSARLESYEQYF